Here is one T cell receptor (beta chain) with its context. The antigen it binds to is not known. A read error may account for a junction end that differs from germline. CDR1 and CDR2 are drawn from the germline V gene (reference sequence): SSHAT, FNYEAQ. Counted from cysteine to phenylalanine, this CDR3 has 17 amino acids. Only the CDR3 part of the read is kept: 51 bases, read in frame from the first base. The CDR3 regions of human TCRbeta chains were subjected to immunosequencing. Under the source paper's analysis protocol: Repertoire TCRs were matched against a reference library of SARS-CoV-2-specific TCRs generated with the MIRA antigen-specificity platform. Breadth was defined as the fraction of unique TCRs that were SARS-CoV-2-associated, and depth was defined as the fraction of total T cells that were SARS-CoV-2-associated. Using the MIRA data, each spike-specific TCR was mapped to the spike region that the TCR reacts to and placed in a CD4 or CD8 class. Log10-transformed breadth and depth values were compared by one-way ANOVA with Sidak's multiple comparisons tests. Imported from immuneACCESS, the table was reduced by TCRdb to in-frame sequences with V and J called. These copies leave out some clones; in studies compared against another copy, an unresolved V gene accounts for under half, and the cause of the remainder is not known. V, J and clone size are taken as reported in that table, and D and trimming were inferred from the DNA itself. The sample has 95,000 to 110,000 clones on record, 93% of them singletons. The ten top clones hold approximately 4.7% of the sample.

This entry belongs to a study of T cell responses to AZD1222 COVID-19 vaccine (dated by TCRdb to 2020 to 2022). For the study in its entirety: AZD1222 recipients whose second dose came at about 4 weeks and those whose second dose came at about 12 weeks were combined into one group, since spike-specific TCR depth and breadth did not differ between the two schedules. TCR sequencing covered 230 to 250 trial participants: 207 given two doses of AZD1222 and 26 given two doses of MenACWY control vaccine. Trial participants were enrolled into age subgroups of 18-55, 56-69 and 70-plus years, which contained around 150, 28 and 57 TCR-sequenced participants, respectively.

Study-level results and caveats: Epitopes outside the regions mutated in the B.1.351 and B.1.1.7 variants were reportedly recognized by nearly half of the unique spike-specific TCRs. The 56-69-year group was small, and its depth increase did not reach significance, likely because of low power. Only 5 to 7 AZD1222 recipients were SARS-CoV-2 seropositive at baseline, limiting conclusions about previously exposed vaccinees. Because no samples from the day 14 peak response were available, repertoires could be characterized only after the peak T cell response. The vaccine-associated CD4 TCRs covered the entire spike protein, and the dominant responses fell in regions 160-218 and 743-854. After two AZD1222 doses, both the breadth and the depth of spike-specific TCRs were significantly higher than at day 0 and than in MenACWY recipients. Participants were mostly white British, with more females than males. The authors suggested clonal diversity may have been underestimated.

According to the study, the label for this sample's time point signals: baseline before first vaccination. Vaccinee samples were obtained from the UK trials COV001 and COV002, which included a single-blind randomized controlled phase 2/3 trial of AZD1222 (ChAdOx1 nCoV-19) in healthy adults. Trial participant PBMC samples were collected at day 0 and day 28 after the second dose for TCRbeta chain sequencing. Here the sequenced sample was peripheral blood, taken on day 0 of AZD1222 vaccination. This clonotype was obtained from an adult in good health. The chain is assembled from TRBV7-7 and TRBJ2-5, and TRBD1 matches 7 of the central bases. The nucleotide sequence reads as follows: TGTGCTAGCAAACCTCAGGGGGAACCGGGATTCCAAGAGACCCAGTACTTC. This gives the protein CASKPQGEPGFQETQYF.